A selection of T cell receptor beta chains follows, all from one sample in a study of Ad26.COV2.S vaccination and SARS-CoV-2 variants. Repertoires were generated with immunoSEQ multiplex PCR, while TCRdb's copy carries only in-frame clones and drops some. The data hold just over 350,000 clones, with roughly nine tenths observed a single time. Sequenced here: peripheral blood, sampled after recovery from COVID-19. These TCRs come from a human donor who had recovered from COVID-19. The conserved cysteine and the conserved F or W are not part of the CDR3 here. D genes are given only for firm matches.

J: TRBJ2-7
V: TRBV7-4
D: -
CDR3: ASSSRAGRVVCEQY

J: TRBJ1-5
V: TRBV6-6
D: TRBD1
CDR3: ASSRHIGVQGGSNQPQH

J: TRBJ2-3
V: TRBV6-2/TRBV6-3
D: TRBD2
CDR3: ASSPRGRGGSDTQY

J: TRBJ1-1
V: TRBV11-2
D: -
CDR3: ASKRSEGTEAF

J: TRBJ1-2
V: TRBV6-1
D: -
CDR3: ASSDGLVGYT

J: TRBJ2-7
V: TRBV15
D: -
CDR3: ATSREPAGRAGPYEQY

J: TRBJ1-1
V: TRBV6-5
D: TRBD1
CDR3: ASSPTGTGGTEAF

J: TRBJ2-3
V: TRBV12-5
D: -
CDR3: ASGLGGSSTDTQY

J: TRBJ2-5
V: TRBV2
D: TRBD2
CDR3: ASRKSGGVGKETQY

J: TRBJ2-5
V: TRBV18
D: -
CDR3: ASSPMAQETQY

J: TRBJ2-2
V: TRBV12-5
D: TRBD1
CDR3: ASGLGTGDIGELF

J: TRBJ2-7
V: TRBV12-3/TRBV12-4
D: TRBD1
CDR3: ASSFRQGAEQY

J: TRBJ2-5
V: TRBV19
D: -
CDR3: ASSIVGAAQETQY

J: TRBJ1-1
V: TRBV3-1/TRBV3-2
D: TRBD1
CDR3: ASSHKFGTANTEAF

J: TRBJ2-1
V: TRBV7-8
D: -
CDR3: ASSALARLYNEQF

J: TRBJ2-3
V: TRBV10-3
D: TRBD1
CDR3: AISAGQASDTQY